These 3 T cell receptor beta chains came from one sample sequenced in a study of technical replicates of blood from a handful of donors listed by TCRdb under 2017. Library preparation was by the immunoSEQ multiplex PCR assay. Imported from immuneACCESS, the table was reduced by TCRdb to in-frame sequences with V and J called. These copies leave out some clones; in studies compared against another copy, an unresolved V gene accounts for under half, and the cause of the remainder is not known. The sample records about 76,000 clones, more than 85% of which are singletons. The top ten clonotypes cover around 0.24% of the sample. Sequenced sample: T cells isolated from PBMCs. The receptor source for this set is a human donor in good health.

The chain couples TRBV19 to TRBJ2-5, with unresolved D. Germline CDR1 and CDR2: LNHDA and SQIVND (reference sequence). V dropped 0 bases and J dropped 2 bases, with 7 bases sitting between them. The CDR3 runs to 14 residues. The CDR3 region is CASSIDKNQETQYF. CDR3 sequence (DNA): TGTGCCAGTAGTATAGATAAAAATCAAGAGACCCAGTACTTC.

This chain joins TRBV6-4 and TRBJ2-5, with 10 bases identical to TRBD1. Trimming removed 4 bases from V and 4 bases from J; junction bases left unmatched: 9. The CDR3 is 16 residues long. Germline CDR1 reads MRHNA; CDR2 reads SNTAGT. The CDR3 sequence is CASSASTGGGVETQYF. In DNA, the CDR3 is TGTGCCAGCAGTGCCTCGACAGGGGGCGGGGTAGAGACCCAGTACTTC.

DNA for the CDR3: TGTGCCAGCAGCTTAATCTCTAGAAGGGGTGAGACCCAGTACTTC. It yields the protein CASSLISRRGETQYF. The chain is built from TRBV11-2 and TRBJ2-5; D possibly corresponds to TRBD1 (5 bases). CDR3 length: 15 amino acids. Germline loops: CDR1 SGHAT, CDR2 FQNNGV. Trimming removed 2 bases from V and 5 bases from J, with 15 bases in between.